This is a list of T cell receptor beta chains from one sample in a study of cytotoxic CD8 clonotypes in ibrutinib-treated CLL. The assay was immunoSEQ multiplex PCR, and TCRdb's table has in-frame clones only and misses some. The table shows approximately 15,000 clones, with 55% to 70% occurring only once. The sample in question was PBMCs, obtained before ibrutinib treatment. The receptors here all came from a human donor with chronic lymphocytic leukemia. Each CDR3 is given with its conserved first and last residue. Fields, in order: D gene, J gene, CDR3 length, V gene, clone size, CDR3 protein, CDR3 DNA. A D gene is named only where the DNA matches it firmly. Only some rows state a clone size, as once, few, many or a class for expanded clones.

d_call: .
j_call: TRBJ2-2
cdr3_length: 19
v_call: TRBV30
clone_size: .
cdr3_aa: CAWSTSPTRGGLLIGELFF
cdr3_nt: TGTGCCTGGAGTACTTCCCCGACTCGCGGGGGCCTGTTGATCGGGGAGCTGTTTTTT

d_call: TRBD1
j_call: TRBJ1-5
cdr3_length: 15
v_call: TRBV15
clone_size: .
cdr3_aa: CATSRDFQGDQPQHF
cdr3_nt: TGTGCCACCAGCAGAGATTTTCAGGGGGATCAGCCCCAGCATTTT

d_call: TRBD2
j_call: TRBJ2-1
cdr3_length: 16
v_call: TRBV6-5
clone_size: .
cdr3_aa: CASSYPVAGGMNEQFF
cdr3_nt: TGTGCCAGCAGTTACCCCGTAGCGGGGGGGATGAATGAGCAGTTCTTC

d_call: .
j_call: TRBJ1-5
cdr3_length: 15
v_call: TRBV28
clone_size: .
cdr3_aa: CASDPGRTFHQPQHF
cdr3_nt: TGTGCCAGCGACCCTGGGCGGACCTTCCATCAGCCCCAGCATTTT

d_call: .
j_call: TRBJ1-5
cdr3_length: 15
v_call: TRBV19
clone_size: few
cdr3_aa: CASVLRTADNQPQHF
cdr3_nt: TGTGCCAGCGTATTAAGGACAGCCGACAATCAGCCCCAGCATTTT

d_call: TRBD2
j_call: TRBJ2-1
cdr3_length: 17
v_call: TRBV2
clone_size: .
cdr3_aa: CASKMGVLAGAGSEQFF
cdr3_nt: TGTGCCAGCAAGATGGGCGTACTAGCGGGAGCTGGTAGTGAGCAGTTCTTC

d_call: TRBD1
j_call: TRBJ1-1
cdr3_length: 15
v_call: TRBV14
clone_size: .
cdr3_aa: CASSLLTGGHTEAFF
cdr3_nt: TGTGCCAGCAGCCTCTTGACAGGGGGCCACACTGAAGCTTTCTTT

d_call: .
j_call: TRBJ2-1
cdr3_length: 12
v_call: TRBV5-6
clone_size: .
cdr3_aa: CASSLIGGEQFF
cdr3_nt: TGTGCCAGCAGCTTAATTGGGGGGGAGCAGTTCTTC

d_call: .
j_call: TRBJ1-3
cdr3_length: 15
v_call: TRBV10-3
clone_size: .
cdr3_aa: CAIHGGRHSGNTIYF
cdr3_nt: TGTGCCATCCATGGGGGACGGCACTCTGGAAACACCATATATTTT

d_call: .
j_call: TRBJ1-5
cdr3_length: 15
v_call: TRBV4-1
clone_size: few
cdr3_aa: CASSPVDNSNQPQHF
cdr3_nt: TGCGCCAGCAGCCCAGTAGACAATAGCAATCAGCCCCAGCATTTT

d_call: .
j_call: TRBJ1-5
cdr3_length: 14
v_call: TRBV7-2
clone_size: .
cdr3_aa: CASSPGTQPQPQHF
cdr3_nt: TGTGCCAGCAGCCCTGGGACCCAGCCCCAGCCCCAGCATTTT

d_call: .
j_call: TRBJ2-1
cdr3_length: 14
v_call: TRBV7-9
clone_size: .
cdr3_aa: CASSFTESYNEQFF
cdr3_nt: TGTGCCAGCAGCTTTACAGAATCCTACAATGAGCAGTTCTTC

d_call: .
j_call: TRBJ1-1
cdr3_length: 16
v_call: TRBV5-1
clone_size: .
cdr3_aa: CASSSLTGHLNTEAFF
cdr3_nt: TGCGCCAGCAGCTCTCTAACCGGACACCTGAACACTGAAGCTTTCTTT

d_call: TRBD2
j_call: TRBJ2-5
cdr3_length: 15
v_call: TRBV13
clone_size: .
cdr3_aa: CASSPTSGGAETQYF
cdr3_nt: TGTGCCAGCAGCCCGACTAGCGGGGGGGCGGAGACCCAGTACTTC

d_call: .
j_call: TRBJ2-5
cdr3_length: 13
v_call: TRBV7-2
clone_size: .
cdr3_aa: CASSLGLKETQYF
cdr3_nt: TGTGCCAGCAGCTTAGGCTTAAAAGAGACCCAGTACTTC

d_call: TRBD2
j_call: TRBJ2-4
cdr3_length: 10
v_call: TRBV2
clone_size: .
cdr3_aa: CARAGSLPYF
cdr3_nt: TGTGCCCGAGCGGGGTCCCTCCCGTACTTC